These 22 T cell receptor beta chains came from one sample sequenced in a study of blood T cell repertoires in COVID-19. TCRdb keeps only in-frame clones here, not all; method: immunoSEQ multiplex PCR. The repertoire holds around 260,000 clones, 83% seen once, with 8% to 10% in the top ten. Sequenced: peripheral blood. These receptors were taken from a woman in her forties or fifties who had recovered from COVID-19.

The gene calls are TRBV4-1 and TRBJ1-1; D uncertain. Germline CDR1 reads MGHRA; CDR2 reads YSYEKL. The CDR3 runs to 13 residues. V gave up 1 base and J gave up 3 bases, with 6 bases separating them. The CDR3 protein is CASSQVGDTEAFF. The CDR3 nucleotides read TGCGCCAGCAGCCAAGTCGGGGACACTGAAGCTTTCTTT.

V gene TRBV30 combines with J gene TRBJ1-5; no clear D. With 1 base removed from V and 4 bases from J, the gap between germline ends came to 8 bases. The V gene's germline CDR1 is GTSNPN and CDR2 SVGIG (reference sequence). This CDR3 contains 13 residues. This CDR3 is CAWSATINQPQHF. The CDR3 nucleotides read TGTGCCTGGAGTGCAACAATAAATCAGCCCCAGCATTTT.

The V call is TRBV12-3 or TRBV12-4, the J call TRBJ1-2; D is perhaps TRBD1 (6 bases). The V gene lost 7 bases and the J gene lost 4 bases, with 13 bases spanning the gap. This CDR3 is built from 13 residues. The CDR3 sequence is CASTPAGVYGYTF. The CDR3 DNA reads TGTGCCAGCACCCCGGCAGGGGTCTATGGCTACACCTTC.

The V and J genes are TRBV29-1 and TRBJ2-3, with 7 positions matching TRBD1. V was pared by 7 bases and J by 2 bases, with 3 bases of the junction left unmatched. The length of the CDR3 is 12 residues. Per germline, CDR1 SQVTM and CDR2 ANQGSEA. In DNA, the CDR3 is TGCAGCGGGACAGGCCCCACAGATACGCAGTATTTT. It encodes CSGTGPTDTQYF.

The chain joins TRBV10-3 to TRBJ1-2; D unresolved. V lost 6 bases and J 6 bases, leaving 17 bases between the germline ends. Germline CDR1 ENHRY, CDR2 SYGVKD. The CDR3 is 14 amino acids. The CDR3 reads CAIRWEGYLDGYTF. CDR3 bases: TGTGCCATCAGATGGGAGGGTTACTTGGATGGCTACACCTTC.

This clone was observed once. The rearrangement joins TRBV29-1 to TRBJ1-5; 7 positions agree with TRBD1. Germline trimming cut 6 bases from V and 5 bases from J; bases unmatched to any gene: 4. This CDR3 has 12 amino acids. The germline CDR1 and CDR2 sequences are SQVTM and ANQGSEA. In nucleotides, the CDR3 is TGCAGCGTGGCCACAGGGGATCAGCCCCAGCATTTT. Protein: CSVATGDQPQHF.

This clone was observed a handful of times. The chain employs TRBV11-2 and TRBJ2-1; 8 nucleotides match TRBD1. The germline V gene encodes CDR1 SGHAT and CDR2 FQNNGV. This CDR3 spans 15 amino acids. Trimming cost V 5 bases and J 6 bases; bases outside gene matches: 9. The CDR3 loop reads CASSPWTGPLNEQFF. The CDR3 DNA reads as TGTGCCAGCAGCCCTTGGACAGGGCCTCTCAATGAGCAGTTCTTC.

This clone has just a few counts. The CDR3 spells CASSPGPPRPVYEQYF. The CDR3 region has the DNA TGTGCCAGCAGCCCTGGCCCCCCGAGGCCCGTCTACGAGCAGTACTTC. The chain is built from TRBV7-2 and TRBJ2-7; no definite D call. The CDR3 runs 16 residues. The germline CDR1 and CDR2 sequences are SGHTA and FQGNSA. V was cut by 5 bases and J by 3 bases, with 20 bases left in between.

V is TRBV3-1 (or the pseudogene TRBV3-2) and J is TRBJ1-5; no clear D. The CDR3 consists of 14 residues. The germline V gene encodes CDR1 LGHDT and CDR2 YNNKEL (reference sequence). The V end lost 4 bases, the J end lost 4 bases, and 11 bases lay between the germline ends. The CDR3, as DNA: TGTGCCAGCAGCCTAGGAGGGATGAATCAGCCCCAGCATTTT. Translated, it gives CASSLGGMNQPQHF.

The chain uses TRBV24-1 and TRBJ2-2; D perhaps matches TRBD1 (6 bases). The V end was cut by 4 bases, the J end by 1 base, with 9 bases between. CDR1 and CDR2 (germline): KGHDR, SFDVKD. The CDR3 totals 15 residues. The CDR3 DNA is TGTGCCACCAGTGAACCCAGGGGGAACACCGGGGAGCTGTTTTTT. Translated: CATSEPRGNTGELFF.

This clone was counted a single time. The rearrangement joins TRBV6-2 or TRBV6-3 to TRBJ1-4; D unresolved. The length of the CDR3 is 17 residues. The germline V and J ends were trimmed by 4 bases and 1 base, with 16 bases remaining between them. Germline CDR1 and CDR2: MNHEY and SVGEGT. CDR3 residues: CASSSFGVSGTNEKLFF. The CDR3 region has the DNA TGTGCCAGCAGTTCCTTTGGAGTTTCGGGAACTAATGAAAAACTGTTTTTT.

The chain joins TRBV4-1 to TRBJ2-2, with TRBD1 matching 9 bases. The CDR3 is 16 residues long. CDR1 is MGHRA and CDR2 is YSYEKL in the germline V gene. J gave up 0 bases and V 1 base, and 0 bases lay outside the gene matches. The chain's CDR3 is CASSQGDRANTGELFF. For the CDR3, the DNA is TGCGCCAGCAGCCAAGGGGACAGGGCGAACACCGGGGAGCTGTTTTTT.

The chain's CDR3 is CASSTQGVGLYGYTF. The CDR3 DNA follows: TGTGCCAGCAGTACTCAGGGTGTGGGGCTTTATGGCTACACCTTC. The chain employs TRBV6-5 and TRBJ1-2, with a tentative D call TRBD1 (5 bases). CDR1 and CDR2 from the germline V gene are MNHEY and SVGAGI. V lost 5 bases to trimming and J lost 5 bases, with 18 bases between them. This CDR3 is built from 15 residues.

The rearrangement links TRBV5-1 to TRBJ1-1, with 11 positions matching TRBD1. The CDR3 runs to 15 residues. V trimming: 5 bases; J trimming: 5 bases; junction bases outside the gene matches: 8. The germline V gene has CDR1 SGHRS and CDR2 YFSETQ. DNA of the CDR3: TGCGCCAGCAGACCGGGACAGGGGGAAGTGACTGAAGCTTTCTTT. Translated: CASRPGQGEVTEAFF.

The rearrangement joins TRBV18 to TRBJ2-5; D might be TRBD2 (5 bases). Germline CDR1 reads KGHSH; CDR2 reads LQKENI. The CDR3 is made up of 17 amino acids. Trimming pared 3 bases from V and 2 bases from J, leaving 19 bases between. CDR3 DNA: TGTGCCAGCTCACCTCCCCCTGGGAGAGCGGATCAAGAGACCCAGTACTTC. Amino acid sequence: CASSPPPGRADQETQYF.

The rearrangement uses TRBV20-1 and TRBJ1-2; D gene uncertain. The germline CDR1 and CDR2 sequences are DFQATT and SNEGSKA (reference sequence). This CDR3 is 14 amino acids long. Trimming took 6 bases from V and 2 from J, leaving 16 bases between them. CDR3 nucleotides: TGCAGTGCCAGTAACCGGGGATTAAACTATGGCTACACCTTC. Its translation: CSASNRGLNYGYTF.

J is TRBJ1-2 and V is TRBV27; 8 nucleotides match TRBD1. This CDR3 spans 14 amino acids. Per the germline V gene, CDR1 is MNHEY and CDR2 is SMNVEV (reference sequence). Trimming took 2 bases from V and 10 from J; bases not matched to a gene: 9. CDR3 sequence: CASSLIQGAHDYTF. The CDR3 DNA reads TGTGCCAGCAGTTTAATTCAGGGGGCCCATGACTACACCTTC.

J is TRBJ2-1 and V is TRBV11-1; TRBD2 matches at 9 bases. V gave up 0 bases and J gave up 7 bases; unmatched junction bases: 10. The germline CDR1 and CDR2 sequences are SGHAT and FQDESV (reference sequence). This CDR3 has 17 residues. The CDR3 coding sequence is TGTGCCAGCAGCTTAGCCCTGGGCGGGGGGGGACCGAATGAGCAGTTCTTC. It encodes CASSLALGGGGPNEQFF.

This chain connects TRBV11-2 to TRBJ2-7; D is unresolved. CDR1 is SGHAT and CDR2 is FQNNGV in the germline V gene. The CDR3 spans 14 residues. The V end lost 4 bases, the J end lost 0 bases, and 10 bases lay between the germline ends. The CDR3 DNA is TGTGCCAGCAGCTATCAACTAAGCTCCTACGAGCAGTACTTC. Translating gives CASSYQLSSYEQYF.

The V gene is TRBV28, the J gene TRBJ2-1, with 9 bases identical to TRBD2. V gave up 7 bases and J gave up 6 bases; unmatched junction bases: 16. CDR1 and CDR2 from the germline V gene are MDHEN and SYDVKM. CDR3 size: 17 residues. The chain's CDR3 is CASKGGRAGRDRNEQFF. DNA for the CDR3: TGTGCCAGCAAGGGCGGGAGGGCAGGAAGGGATCGCAATGAGCAGTTCTTC.

This chain connects TRBV6-5 to TRBJ1-1, with D perhaps TRBD1 (5 bases). The V end was cut by 6 bases, the J end by 11 bases, with 16 bases between. Per germline, CDR1 MNHEY and CDR2 SVGAGI. CDR3 size: 12 residues. Written as DNA, the CDR3 is TGTGCCAGCAGCCGGGATCGGGGGGACGCTTTCTTT. As protein: CASSRDRGDAFF.

The rearrangement links TRBV28 to TRBJ1-6; the D gene is possibly TRBD1 (5 bases). The CDR3 spans 14 residues. Germline V gene lookup returns CDR1 MDHEN and CDR2 SYDVKM. V lost 5 bases and J lost 6, with 11 bases in between. The CDR3 DNA reads as TGTGCCAGCAGTCGGCAGGGCCGTAATTCACCCCTCCACTTT. Translating gives CASSRQGRNSPLHF.